Listed below are T cell receptor beta chains from one sample, sequenced in a study of beta chain features in type 1 diabetes. This table comes from immunoSEQ multiplex PCR, and its TCRdb copy is limited to in-frame clones, with some not included. Of 860,000 or so clones in the sample, under 20% are singletons; the top ten hold around 0.02%. The sequenced material came from naive CD4+ T cells from blood. These receptors came from a young woman in good health. Each CDR3 is given with its conserved first and last residue. A D gene is named only where the DNA matches it firmly. The listing skips clone size in some rows; elsewhere it reads once, few, many or a size class.

CDR3 length	D gene	V gene	J gene	clone size	CDR3 protein	CDR3 DNA
16	-	TRBV21-1	TRBJ2-1	few	CASSKGTSGSYNEQFF	TGTGCCAGCAGCAAAGGTACTAGCGGGAGCTACAATGAGCAGTTCTTC
14	TRBD1	TRBV7-9	TRBJ2-3	-	CASSPGQGTDTQYF	TGTGCCAGCAGCCCGGGACAGGGAACAGATACGCAGTATTTT
14	-	TRBV4-1	TRBJ1-2	-	CASSQSQGNYGYTF	TGCGCCAGCAGCCAATCCCAGGGAAACTATGGCTACACCTTC
10	-	TRBV29-1	TRBJ2-7	few	CSVETDEQYF	TGCAGCGTTGAAACTGACGAGCAGTACTTC
14	-	TRBV5-4	TRBJ2-7	few	CASSLGVGSYEQYF	TGTGCCAGCAGCCTAGGGGTCGGCTCCTACGAGCAGTACTTC
13	-	TRBV7-2	TRBJ2-7	-	CASSLARNYEQYF	TGTGCCAGCAGCTTAGCCCGGAACTACGAGCAGTACTTC
16	-	TRBV7-9	TRBJ1-1	-	CASRSGSGVRNTEAFF	TGTGCCAGCAGGTCAGGCTCAGGGGTGAGGAACACTGAAGCTTTCTTT
11	-	TRBV7-2	TRBJ2-1	few	CASSSGLEQFF	TGTGCCAGCAGCTCCGGACTGGAGCAGTTCTTC
15	TRBD2	TRBV5-6	TRBJ2-3	-	CASSWRAGGADTQYF	TGTGCCAGCAGCTGGAGGGCGGGAGGGGCAGATACGCAGTATTTT
14	-	TRBV7-9	TRBJ2-4	few	CASSLYDVADIQYF	TGTGCCAGCAGCTTATATGACGTTGCGGACATTCAGTACTTC
15	TRBD2	TRBV6-5	TRBJ2-5	few	CASSYGTSGSETQYF	TGTGCCAGCAGTTACGGGACTAGCGGGAGTGAGACCCAGTACTTC
17	TRBD2	TRBV5-1	TRBJ2-3	-	CASKPPLAGGLVDTQYF	TGCGCCAGCAAACCACCCCTAGCGGGAGGGCTGGTAGATACGCAGTATTTT
14	-	TRBV6-6	TRBJ2-7	-	CASSYRGRSYEQYF	TGTGCCAGCAGTTACCGTGGCCGCTCCTACGAGCAGTACTTC
16	TRBD2	TRBV7-2	TRBJ2-5	few	CASSTGLAGGLETQYF	TGTGCCAGCAGCACGGGACTAGCGGGAGGTTTAGAGACCCAGTACTTC
15	-	TRBV25-1	TRBJ2-3	-	CASSDPTPGLDTQYF	TGTGCCAGCAGTGACCCAACCCCAGGTTTAGATACGCAGTATTTT
14	-	TRBV5-1	TRBJ2-1	-	CASSSGNTYNEQFF	TGCGCCAGCAGCTCAGGGAATACCTACAATGAGCAGTTCTTC
18	-	TRBV27	TRBJ2-1	few	CASSSPIRRGRIRNEQFF	TGTGCCAGCAGTTCCCCTATCCGTCGGGGACGCATCCGCAATGAGCAGTTCTTC
16	TRBD2	TRBV4-2	TRBJ2-1	few	CASSQEPGLASGEQFF	TGTGCCAGCAGCCAAGAGCCAGGACTAGCATCGGGGGAGCAGTTCTTC
16	TRBD1	TRBV19	TRBJ2-4	-	CASSISWDRGFAIQYF	TGTGCCAGTAGTATATCTTGGGACAGGGGATTCGCCATTCAGTACTTC
16	-	TRBV23-1	TRBJ2-7	few	CASSQSVSGPNYEQYF	TGCGCCAGCAGTCAATCAGTTTCGGGACCAAACTACGAGCAGTACTTC
15	TRBD1	TRBV5-1	TRBJ1-4	-	CASSATGTGSEKLFF	TGCGCCAGCAGCGCAACCGGGACAGGGAGCGAAAAACTGTTTTTT
15	TRBD1	TRBV5-1	TRBJ1-1	few	CASSARTGLNTEAFF	TGCGCCAGCAGCGCACGGACAGGGCTAAACACTGAAGCTTTCTTT
14	-	TRBV25-1	TRBJ2-5	few	CASSRNSGAETQYF	TGTGCCAGCAGTCGAAACTCAGGGGCAGAGACCCAGTACTTC
16	TRBD1	TRBV28	TRBJ2-7	-	CASSGHPGQGAYEQYF	TGTGCCAGCAGTGGTCACCCTGGACAGGGGGCCTACGAGCAGTACTTC